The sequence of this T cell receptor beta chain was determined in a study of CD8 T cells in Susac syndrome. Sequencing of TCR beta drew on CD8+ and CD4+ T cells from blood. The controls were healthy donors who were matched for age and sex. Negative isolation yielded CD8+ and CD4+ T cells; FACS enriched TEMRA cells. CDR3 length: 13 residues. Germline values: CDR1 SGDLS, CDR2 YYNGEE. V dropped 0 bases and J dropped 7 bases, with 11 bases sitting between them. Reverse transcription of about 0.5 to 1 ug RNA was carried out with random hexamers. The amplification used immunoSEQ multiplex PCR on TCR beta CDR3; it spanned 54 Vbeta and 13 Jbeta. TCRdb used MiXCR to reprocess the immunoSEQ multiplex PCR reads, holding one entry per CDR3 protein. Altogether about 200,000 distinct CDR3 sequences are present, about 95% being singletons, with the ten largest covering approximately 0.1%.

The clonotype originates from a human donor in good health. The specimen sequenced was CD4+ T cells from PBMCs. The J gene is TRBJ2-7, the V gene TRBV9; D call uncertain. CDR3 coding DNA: TGTGCCAGCAGCGTAGCCCCGGTCCGGGAGCAGTACGTC. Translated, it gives CASSVAPVREQYV.